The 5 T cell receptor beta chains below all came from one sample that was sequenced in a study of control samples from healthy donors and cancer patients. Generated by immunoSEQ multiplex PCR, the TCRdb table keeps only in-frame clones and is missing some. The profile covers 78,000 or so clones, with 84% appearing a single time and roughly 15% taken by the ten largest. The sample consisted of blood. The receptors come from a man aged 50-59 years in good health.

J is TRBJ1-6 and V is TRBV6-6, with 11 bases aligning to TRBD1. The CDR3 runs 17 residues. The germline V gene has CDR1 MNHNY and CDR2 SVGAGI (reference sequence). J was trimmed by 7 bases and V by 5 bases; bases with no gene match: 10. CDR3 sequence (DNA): TGTGCCAGCAGTCCCCGGACAGGGGGCGGTGGGAATTCACCCCTCCACTTT. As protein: CASSPRTGGGGNSPLHF.

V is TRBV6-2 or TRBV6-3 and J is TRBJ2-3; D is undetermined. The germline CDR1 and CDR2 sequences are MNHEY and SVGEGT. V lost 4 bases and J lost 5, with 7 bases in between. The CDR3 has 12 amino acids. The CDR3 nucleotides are TGTGCCAGCAGTTTGGTTCGAGATACGCAGTATTTT. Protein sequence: CASSLVRDTQYF.

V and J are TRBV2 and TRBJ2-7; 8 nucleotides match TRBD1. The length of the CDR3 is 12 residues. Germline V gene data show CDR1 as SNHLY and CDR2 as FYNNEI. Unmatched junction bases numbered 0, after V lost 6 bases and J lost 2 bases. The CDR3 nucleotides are TGTGCCAGCAGCAGGGGGCCCTACGAGCAGTACTTC. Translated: CASSRGPYEQYF. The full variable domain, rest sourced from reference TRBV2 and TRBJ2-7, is EPEVTQTPSHQVTQMGQEVILRCVPISNHLYFYWYRQILGQKVEFLVSFYNNEISEKSEIFDDQFSVERPDGSNFTLKIRSTKLEDSAMYFCASSRGPYEQYFGPGTRLTVT.

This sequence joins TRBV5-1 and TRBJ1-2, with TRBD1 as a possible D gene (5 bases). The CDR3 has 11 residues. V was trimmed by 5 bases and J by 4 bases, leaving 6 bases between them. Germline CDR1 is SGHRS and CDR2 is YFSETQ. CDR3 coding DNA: TGCGCCAGCAGTGACAGCTATGGCTACACCTTC. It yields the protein CASSDSYGYTF. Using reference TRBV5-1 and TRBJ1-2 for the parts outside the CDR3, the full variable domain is KAGVTQTPRYLIKTRGQQVTLSCSPISGHRSVSWYQQTPGQGLQFLFEYFSETQRNKGNFPGRFSGRQFSNSRSEMNVSTLELGDSALYLCASSDSYGYTFGSGTRLTVV.

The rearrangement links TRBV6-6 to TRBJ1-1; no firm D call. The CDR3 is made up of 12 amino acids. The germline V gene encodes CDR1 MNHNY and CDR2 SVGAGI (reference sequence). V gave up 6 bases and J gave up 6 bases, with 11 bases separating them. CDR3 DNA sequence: TGTGCCAGCAGACTAGGGAAACCTGAAGCTTTCTTT. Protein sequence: CASRLGKPEAFF.